Each of the 27 T cell receptor beta chains below was sequenced from the same sample in a study of blood T cell repertoires in COVID-19. The table came from immunoSEQ multiplex PCR; TCRdb's copy has only in-frame clones and leaves some out. The table has about 28,000 clones, roughly 93% seen once. The sample consisted of peripheral blood. Every receptor here comes from a woman aged 70 to 79 with COVID-19, enrolled during active disease.

V and J are TRBV6-5 and TRBJ2-7; D is unresolved. Per the germline V gene, CDR1 is MNHEY and CDR2 is SVGAGI. The CDR3 length is 11 residues. V was cut by 6 bases and J by 4 bases, with 7 bases left in between. The CDR3 sequence is CASRSLYEQYF. The CDR3 DNA is TGTGCCAGCAGGTCTCTGTACGAGCAGTACTTC.

The chain links TRBV10-3 to TRBJ2-1; D unresolved. CDR1 ENHRY and CDR2 SYGVKD come from the germline V gene. Trimming stripped 10 bases from V and 2 bases from J, with 9 bases between. The length of the CDR3 is 12 residues. CDR3 bases: TGTGCCACTTCCCCCCCCTACAATGAGCAGTTCTTC. This codes for CATSPPYNEQFF.

In its sample, this clone was seen once. The chain joins TRBV19 to TRBJ2-7, with D possibly matching TRBD1 (6 bases). In germline, CDR1 is LNHDA, CDR2 SQIVND (reference sequence). CDR3 length: 13 amino acids. Trimming left V 10 bases short and J 0 bases short, with 13 bases between. CDR3 sequence: CATRTASSYEQYF. CDR3 sequence (DNA): TGTGCCACTAGGACAGCTTCCTCCTACGAGCAGTACTTC.

This clone appeared a single time. The DNA of the CDR3 is TGTGCCAGCAGCGTAGAAGCGGGAACAACCGGGGAGCTGTTTTTT. The encoded protein is CASSVEAGTTGELFF. V is TRBV9 and J is TRBJ2-2, with TRBD2 identical over 7 bases. Germline CDR1 SGDLS, CDR2 YYNGEE. Trimming removed 0 bases from V and 5 bases from J; junction bases left unmatched: 4. The length of the CDR3 is 15 residues.

The genes are TRBV5-1 and TRBJ2-3; possibly TRBD2 for D (5 bases). V lost 2 bases to trimming and J lost 2 bases, with 12 bases between them. The CDR3 sequence is 15 residues long. The germline V gene encodes CDR1 SGHRS and CDR2 YFSETQ. The CDR3 DNA follows: TGCGCCAGCAGCTTTACCCGGGGAAACACAGATACGCAGTATTTT. Its protein product is CASSFTRGNTDTQYF.

The chain carries TRBV6-1 and TRBJ2-7, with D tentatively TRBD1 (6 bases). The germline gives CDR1 MNHNS, CDR2 SASEGT. CDR3 length: 13 amino acids. Trimming cost V 6 bases and J 6 bases, with 15 bases left between them. The CDR3 loop reads CASRDTTGSEQYF. The CDR3 nucleotides are TGTGCCAGCAGGGATACTACAGGGAGCGAGCAGTACTTC.

The rearrangement links TRBV10-1 to TRBJ2-2; D not certain. CDR3 length: 13 amino acids. Trimming cost V 8 bases and J 7 bases, with 14 bases left between them. Germline CDR1 reads WNHNN; CDR2 reads SYGVQD (reference sequence). The CDR3 protein is CASSKTFFGELFF. The CDR3, as DNA: TGCGCCAGCTCCAAGACTTTTTTCGGGGAGCTGTTTTTT.

A single count supports this clone. At one of its ends the junction is not consistent with the germline gene, which may arise from a read error. This chain joins TRBV7-2 and TRBJ1-3; 8 positions agree with TRBD1. CDR1 and CDR2 (germline): SGHTA, FQGNSA. This CDR3 is 15 amino acids long. DNA for the CDR3: TGTGCCAGCAGCTCTTCAGGGGGCGCAGGAAAAACCATATATTTT. Amino acid sequence: CASSSSGGAGKTIYF.

This chain links TRBV2 with TRBJ1-2, with a possible D match to TRBD1 (6 bases). The CDR3 sequence is 15 residues long. Trimming stripped 5 bases from V and 8 bases from J, with 21 bases between. The germline CDR1 and CDR2 sequences are SNHLY and FYNNEI. This CDR3 reads CASSYPIDRIDGYTF. The CDR3 nucleotides read TGTGCCAGCAGTTACCCGATTGACAGGATCGACGGCTACACCTTC.

This chain links TRBV19 with TRBJ2-3; maybe TRBD1 (6 bases). Per the germline V gene, CDR1 is LNHDA and CDR2 is SQIVND (reference sequence). The CDR3 contains 11 residues. V lost 8 bases and J 9 bases, leaving 12 bases between the germline ends. The CDR3 nucleotides read TGTGCCAGTCGAGGACAGTACACGCAGTATTTT. Encoded protein: CASRGQYTQYF.

The chain links TRBV6-6 to TRBJ1-5; 10 bases agree with TRBD1. The germline V gene has CDR1 MNHNY and CDR2 SVGAGI (reference sequence). The J segment lost 3 bases and the V segment lost 5 bases, leaving 10 bases of the junction unmatched. CDR3 length: 17 amino acids. This CDR3 reads CASSPRTGGMVNQPQHF. The DNA of the CDR3 is TGTGCCAGCAGTCCTCGGACAGGGGGGATGGTCAATCAGCCCCAGCATTTT.

The gene calls are TRBV6-5 and TRBJ2-7; TRBD1 aligns across 8 bases. This CDR3 is 14 amino acids long. With 6 bases clipped from V and 2 bases from J, the junction kept 6 bases outside the gene matches. CDR1 is MNHEY and CDR2 is SVGAGI in the germline V gene. The CDR3 DNA follows: TGTGCCAGCAGGCCGGGACAGGCGCCCTACGAGCAGTACTTC. It specifies CASRPGQAPYEQYF.

The chain uses TRBV19 and TRBJ1-2; weak D call: TRBD1 (6 bases). V was cut by 1 base and J by 4 bases, with 7 bases left in between. This CDR3 has 13 residues. The germline V gene encodes CDR1 LNHDA and CDR2 SQIVND (reference sequence). The DNA of the CDR3 is TGTGCCAGTAGTATAGCGACAGGCTATGGCTACACCTTC. It codes for CASSIATGYGYTF.

The rearrangement links TRBV6-5 to TRBJ1-4, with D possibly being TRBD1 (5 bases). Germline assignment: CDR1 MNHEY and CDR2 SVGAGI. V lost 6 bases and J lost 7, with 15 bases in between. The CDR3 length is 14 residues. Here the CDR3 DNA reads TGTGCCAGCAGGAAGTTTGGGGGAGGTGAAAAACTGTTTTTT. Its translation is CASRKFGGGEKLFF.

The chain has TRBV11-3 and TRBJ1-1; D unclear. Trimming took off 1 base at V and 3 bases at J, with 12 bases between the two ends. This CDR3 has 15 amino acids. CDR1 and CDR2 from the germline V gene are SGHNT and YENEEA. The CDR3 reads CASSLGGGMDTEAFF. The CDR3 DNA follows: TGTGCCAGCAGCTTAGGTGGAGGGATGGACACTGAAGCTTTCTTT.

The chain couples TRBV2 to TRBJ1-5, with 8 bases matching TRBD1. CDR3 length: 16 amino acids. V gave up 6 bases and J gave up 3 bases; unmatched junction bases: 10. CDR1 and CDR2 (germline): SNHLY, FYNNEI. In DNA, the CDR3 is TGTGCCAGCAGGCCGGGACAGGAGTCCGTCAATCAGCCCCAGCATTTT. Translation gives CASRPGQESVNQPQHF. Full variable domain (remainder filled in from reference TRBV2 and TRBJ1-5): EPEVTQTPSHQVTQMGQEVILRCVPISNHLYFYWYRQILGQKVEFLVSFYNNEISEKSEIFDDQFSVERPDGSNFTLKIRSTKLEDSAMYFCASRPGQESVNQPQHFGDGTRLSIL.

This chain uses TRBV2 with TRBJ2-4; 7 bases map to TRBD1. Germline trimming cut 1 base from V and 6 bases from J; bases unmatched to any gene: 3. CDR3 size: 14 residues. Germline CDR1 and CDR2: SNHLY and FYNNEI. CDR3 coding DNA: TGTGCCAGCAGTGAAGGGCAGGGGGTAAACATTCAGTACTTC. As protein: CASSEGQGVNIQYF. The variable domain in full, completed from reference TRBV2 and TRBJ2-4, reads EPEVTQTPSHQVTQMGQEVILRCVPISNHLYFYWYRQILGQKVEFLVSFYNNEISEKSEIFDDQFSVERPDGSNFTLKIRSTKLEDSAMYFCASSEGQGVNIQYFGAGTRLSVL.

This chain links TRBV19 with TRBJ2-7; 11 nucleotides agree with TRBD2. With 10 bases clipped from V and 4 bases from J, the junction kept 21 bases outside the gene matches. This CDR3 comprises 18 residues. CDR1 LNHDA and CDR2 SQIVND come from the germline V gene (reference sequence). CDR3 loop: CATATGTSGTGPNYEQYF. The CDR3 DNA is TGTGCCACCGCGACCGGGACTAGCGGCACCGGTCCCAATTACGAGCAGTACTTC.

The rearrangement uses TRBV5-3 and TRBJ1-4; unclear D gene. TRBV5-3 has ORF status, its function being uncertain. Trimming removed 2 bases from V and 4 bases from J, with 15 bases in between. The CDR3 contains 16 residues. CDR3: CARSFLSPSLNEKLFF. The DNA of the CDR3 is TGTGCCAGAAGCTTCCTAAGTCCCTCTCTTAATGAAAAACTGTTTTTT.

The rearrangement joins TRBV7-3 to TRBJ2-2; the D is unclear. Per the germline V gene, CDR1 is SGHTA and CDR2 is FQGTGA. The CDR3 consists of 15 residues. V was cut by 2 bases and J by 3 bases, with 10 bases left in between. DNA for the CDR3: TGTGCCAGCAGCTTACTCACTTCGGACACCGGGGAGCTGTTTTTT. Translation: CASSLLTSDTGELFF.

The rearrangement links TRBV5-1 to TRBJ2-7; 8 nucleotides align to TRBD2. The germline V gene has CDR1 SGHRS and CDR2 YFSETQ. The CDR3 spans 14 residues. J was trimmed by 1 base and V by 0 bases; bases with no gene match: 0. This CDR3 reads CASSLAGGSYEQYF. Written as DNA, the CDR3 is TGCGCCAGCAGCTTGGCGGGAGGGTCCTACGAGCAGTACTTC.

The rearrangement joins TRBV7-9 to TRBJ1-1; unclear D gene. Deletions cut 3 bases from V and 9 bases from J, with 14 bases between. The CDR3 totals 13 residues. Germline V gene data show CDR1 as SEHNR and CDR2 as FQNEAQ (reference sequence). The CDR3 DNA follows: TGTGCCAGCAGCTTTAACGCTGAGGGTAAAGCTTTCTTT. It specifies CASSFNAEGKAFF.

This clone was counted a single time. This chain connects TRBV4-2 to TRBJ2-3; D ambiguous. The CDR3 is 16 amino acids. Germline V CDR1 and CDR2: LGHNA, YNFKEQ. The V end lost 1 base, the J end lost 4 bases, and 15 bases lay between the germline ends. The CDR3 DNA reads as TGTGCCAGCAGCCAAGCCCTAGTGTCCCAGTCAGATACGCAGTATTTT. Translated, it gives CASSQALVSQSDTQYF.

The chain couples TRBV28 to TRBJ2-7; TRBD2 might be the D (6 bases). Per the germline V gene, CDR1 is MDHEN and CDR2 is SYDVKM. V was pared by 7 bases and J by 2 bases, with 15 bases between. This CDR3 has 14 amino acids. The CDR3 sequence: CASNMGGATYEQYF. The DNA of the CDR3 is TGTGCCAGCAACATGGGCGGGGCGACCTACGAGCAGTACTTC.

V usage is TRBV27 and J usage is TRBJ2-1; 8 bases map to TRBD1. The CDR3 consists of 11 residues. Germline loops: CDR1 MNHEY, CDR2 SMNVEV (reference sequence). The V segment lost 6 bases and the J segment 12 bases; nucleotides outside the gene matches: 4. CDR3 sequence reads: CASSPGQGQFF. CDR3 nucleotides: TGTGCCAGCAGCCCCGGACAGGGGCAGTTCTTC.

This sequence joins TRBV3-1 (or the pseudogene TRBV3-2) and TRBJ1-1; tentative D call: TRBD1 (5 bases). The germline CDR1 and CDR2 sequences are LGHDT and YNNKEL (reference sequence). The CDR3 consists of 14 residues. V was shortened by 4 bases and J by 2 bases, with 11 bases between the two germline ends. The CDR3 spells CASSPQGGNTEAFF. CDR3 DNA sequence: TGTGCCAGCAGCCCCCAGGGAGGTAACACTGAAGCTTTCTTT.

The chain carries TRBV27 and TRBJ1-1, with D tentatively TRBD1 (6 bases). V was clipped by 7 bases and J by 3 bases, with 24 bases between them. Germline V gives CDR1 MNHEY, CDR2 SMNVEV (reference sequence). This CDR3 spans 17 amino acids. CDR3 protein: CASKNYPTMGADTEAFF. The DNA for the CDR3 is TGTGCCAGCAAAAATTACCCGACAATGGGGGCTGACACTGAAGCTTTCTTT.